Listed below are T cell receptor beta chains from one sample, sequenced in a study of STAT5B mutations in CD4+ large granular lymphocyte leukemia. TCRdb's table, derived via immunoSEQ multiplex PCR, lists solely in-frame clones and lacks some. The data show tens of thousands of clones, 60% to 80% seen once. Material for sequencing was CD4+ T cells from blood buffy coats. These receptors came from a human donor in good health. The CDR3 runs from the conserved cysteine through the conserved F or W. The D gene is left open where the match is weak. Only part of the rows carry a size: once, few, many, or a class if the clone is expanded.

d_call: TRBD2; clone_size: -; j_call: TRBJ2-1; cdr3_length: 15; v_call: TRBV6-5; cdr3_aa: CASRSLAGGLNEQFF; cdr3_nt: TGTGCCAGCAGATCATTAGCGGGAGGGCTCAATGAGCAGTTCTTC
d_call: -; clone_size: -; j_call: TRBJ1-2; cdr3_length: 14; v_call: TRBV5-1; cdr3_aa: CASRARTELYGYTF; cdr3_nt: TGCGCCAGCAGAGCAAGGACAGAGCTCTATGGCTACACCTTC
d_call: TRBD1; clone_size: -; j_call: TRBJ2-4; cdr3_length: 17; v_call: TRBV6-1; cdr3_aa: CASSERFYGTGANIQYF; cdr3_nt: TGTGCCAGCAGTGAAAGGTTCTACGGGACAGGGGCAAACATTCAGTACTTC
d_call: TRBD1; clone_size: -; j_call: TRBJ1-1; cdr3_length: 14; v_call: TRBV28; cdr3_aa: CASRKDRGGIEAFF; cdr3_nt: TGTGCCAGCAGGAAGGACAGGGGGGGGATTGAAGCTTTCTTT
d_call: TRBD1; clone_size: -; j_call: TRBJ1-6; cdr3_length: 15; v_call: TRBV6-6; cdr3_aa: CASSYEGARGSPLHF; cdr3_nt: TGTGCCAGCAGTTACGAGGGGGCGCGCGGTTCACCCCTCCACTTT
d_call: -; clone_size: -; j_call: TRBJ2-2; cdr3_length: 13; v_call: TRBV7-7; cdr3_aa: CASSQGNTGELFF; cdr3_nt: TGTGCCAGCAGCCAGGGGAACACCGGGGAGCTGTTTTTT
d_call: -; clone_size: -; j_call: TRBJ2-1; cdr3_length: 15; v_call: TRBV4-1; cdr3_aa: CASSQAGISYNEQFF; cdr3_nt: TGCGCCAGCAGCCAAGCGGGGATATCCTACAATGAGCAGTTCTTC
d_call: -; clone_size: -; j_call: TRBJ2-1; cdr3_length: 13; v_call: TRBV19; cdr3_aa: CASSVVAYNEQFF; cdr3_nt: TGTGCCAGTAGTGTAGTAGCCTACAATGAGCAGTTCTTC
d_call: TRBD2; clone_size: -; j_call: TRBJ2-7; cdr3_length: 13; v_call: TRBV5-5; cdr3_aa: CASSLGTSGRRYF; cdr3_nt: TGTGCCAGCAGCCTAGGGACTAGCGGGAGAAGGTACTTC
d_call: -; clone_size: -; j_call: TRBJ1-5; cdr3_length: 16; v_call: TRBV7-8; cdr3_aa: CASTLLGGRSNQPQHF; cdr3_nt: TGTGCCAGCACCCTCTTGGGCGGACGTAGCAATCAGCCCCAGCATTTT
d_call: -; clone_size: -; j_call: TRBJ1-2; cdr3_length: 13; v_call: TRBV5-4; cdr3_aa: CASSFNNPYGYTF; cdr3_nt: TGTGCCAGCAGCTTTAATAACCCTTATGGCTACACCTTC
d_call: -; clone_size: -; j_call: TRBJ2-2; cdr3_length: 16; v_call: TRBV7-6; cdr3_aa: CASSLQVSRGTGELFF; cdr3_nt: TGTGCCAGCAGCTTGCAGGTCAGCCGTGGCACCGGGGAGCTGTTTTTT
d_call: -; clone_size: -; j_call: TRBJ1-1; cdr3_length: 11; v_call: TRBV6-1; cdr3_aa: CASSHGTEAFF; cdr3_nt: TGTGCCAGCAGCCACGGCACTGAAGCTTTCTTT
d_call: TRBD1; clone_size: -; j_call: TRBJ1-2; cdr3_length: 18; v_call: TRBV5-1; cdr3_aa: CASSGRSLQGAVDYGYTF; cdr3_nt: TGCGCCAGCAGCGGAAGGTCCCTACAGGGGGCAGTAGACTATGGCTACACCTTC
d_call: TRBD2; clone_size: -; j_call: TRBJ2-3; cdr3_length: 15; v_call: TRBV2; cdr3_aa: CASSRLAGNTDTQYF; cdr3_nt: TGTGCCAGCAGCCGACTAGCGGGGAACACAGATACGCAGTATTTT
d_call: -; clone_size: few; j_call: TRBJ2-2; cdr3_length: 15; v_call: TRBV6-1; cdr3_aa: CASGPGVGNTGELFF; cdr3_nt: TGTGCCAGCGGTCCGGGGGTGGGGAACACCGGGGAGCTGTTTTTT
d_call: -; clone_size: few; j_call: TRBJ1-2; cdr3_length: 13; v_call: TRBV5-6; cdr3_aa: CASGGNFNYGYTF; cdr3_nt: TGTGCCAGCGGGGGGAACTTCAACTATGGCTACACCTTC
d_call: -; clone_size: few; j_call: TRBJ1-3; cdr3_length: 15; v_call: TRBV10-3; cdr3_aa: CAISAGTDLRNTIYF; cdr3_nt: TGTGCCATCAGTGCGGGGACTGACCTGAGAAACACCATATATTTT
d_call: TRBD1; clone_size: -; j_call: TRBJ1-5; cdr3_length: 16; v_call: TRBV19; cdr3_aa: CASIQGGTGVNQPQHF; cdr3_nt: TGTGCCAGTATCCAAGGGGGGACAGGGGTCAATCAGCCCCAGCATTTT
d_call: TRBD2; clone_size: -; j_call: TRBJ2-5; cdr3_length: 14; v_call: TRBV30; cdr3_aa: CAWRAAGGRETQYF; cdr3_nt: TGTGCCTGGAGGGCGGCGGGAGGTCGAGAGACCCAGTACTTC
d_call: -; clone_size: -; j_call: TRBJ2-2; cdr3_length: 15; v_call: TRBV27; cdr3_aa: CASSLQQGNTGELFF; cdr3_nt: TGTGCCAGCAGTTTACAACAGGGTAACACCGGGGAGCTGTTTTTT
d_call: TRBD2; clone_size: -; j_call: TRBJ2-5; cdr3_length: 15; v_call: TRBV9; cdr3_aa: CASSVQGGPYETQYF; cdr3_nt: TGTGCCAGCAGCGTTCAGGGAGGGCCGTATGAGACCCAGTACTTC
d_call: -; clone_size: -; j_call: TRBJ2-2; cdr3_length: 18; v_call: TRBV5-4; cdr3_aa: CASSDFLRGRGNTGELFF; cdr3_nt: TGTGCCAGCAGCGACTTTCTCAGGGGAAGAGGGAACACCGGGGAGCTGTTTTTT
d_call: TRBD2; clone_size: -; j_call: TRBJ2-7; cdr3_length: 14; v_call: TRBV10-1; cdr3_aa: CASSDGRARREQYF; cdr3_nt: TGCGCCAGCAGTGACGGGAGGGCCCGCCGCGAGCAGTACTTC
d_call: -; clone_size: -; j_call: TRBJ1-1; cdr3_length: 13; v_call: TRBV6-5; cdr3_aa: CASQQGASAEAFF; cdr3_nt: TGTGCCAGTCAACAAGGGGCATCCGCTGAAGCTTTCTTT
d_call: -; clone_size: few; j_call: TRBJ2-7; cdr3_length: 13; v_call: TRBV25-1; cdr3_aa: CASRDRGTYEQYF; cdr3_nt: TGTGCCAGCAGGGATCGGGGGACCTACGAGCAGTACTTC
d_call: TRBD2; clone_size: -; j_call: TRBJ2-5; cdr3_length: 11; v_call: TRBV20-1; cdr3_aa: CSLAGEETQYF; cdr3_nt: TGCAGTTTAGCGGGTGAAGAGACCCAGTACTTC
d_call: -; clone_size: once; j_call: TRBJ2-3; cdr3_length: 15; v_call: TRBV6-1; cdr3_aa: CASSDQLRTASTQYF; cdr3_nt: TGTGCCAGCAGTGATCAGTTGCGGACTGCTTCGACGCAGTATTTT
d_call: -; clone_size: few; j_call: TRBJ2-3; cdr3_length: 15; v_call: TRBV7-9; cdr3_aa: CASSLGLVGPDTQYF; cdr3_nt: TGTGCCAGCAGCTTAGGACTAGTGGGCCCAGATACGCAGTATTTT
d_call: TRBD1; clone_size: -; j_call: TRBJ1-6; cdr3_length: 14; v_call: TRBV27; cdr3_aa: CASRSAGGGSPLHF; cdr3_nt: TGTGCCAGCAGATCCGCAGGGGGCGGTTCACCCCTCCACTTT
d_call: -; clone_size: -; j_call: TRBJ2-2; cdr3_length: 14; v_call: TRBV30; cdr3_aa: CAWIPTPGTGELFF; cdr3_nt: TGTGCCTGGATCCCGACCCCGGGCACCGGGGAGCTGTTTTTT
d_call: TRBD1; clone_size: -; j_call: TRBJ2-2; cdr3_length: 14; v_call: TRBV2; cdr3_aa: CASRGGQATGELFF; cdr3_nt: TGTGCCAGCAGGGGGGGACAGGCAACCGGGGAGCTGTTTTTT
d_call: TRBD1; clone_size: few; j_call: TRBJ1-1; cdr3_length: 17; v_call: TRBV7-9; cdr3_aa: CASSLRGQGGLNTEAFF; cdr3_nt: TGTGCCAGCAGCTTACGAGGACAGGGGGGATTGAACACTGAAGCTTTCTTT
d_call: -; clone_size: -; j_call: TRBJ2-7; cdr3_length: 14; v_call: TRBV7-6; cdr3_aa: CASSLAGGFGEQYF; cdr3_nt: TGTGCCAGCAGCTTAGCGGGGGGATTCGGCGAGCAGTACTTC
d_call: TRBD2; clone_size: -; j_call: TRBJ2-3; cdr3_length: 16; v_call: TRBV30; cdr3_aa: CAWSLASGGSTDTQYF; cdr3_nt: TGTGCCTGGAGTTTGGCTAGCGGAGGGAGCACAGATACGCAGTATTTT
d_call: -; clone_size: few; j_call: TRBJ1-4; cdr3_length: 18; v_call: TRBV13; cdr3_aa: CASSLGSGAEGTNEKLFF; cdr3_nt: TGTGCCAGCAGCTTAGGTTCGGGGGCTGAAGGAACTAATGAAAAACTGTTTTTT
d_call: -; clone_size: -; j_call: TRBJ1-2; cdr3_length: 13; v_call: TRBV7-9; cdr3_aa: CASSLDVSRGYTF; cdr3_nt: TGTGCCAGCAGCTTAGACGTTAGCAGAGGCTACACCTTC
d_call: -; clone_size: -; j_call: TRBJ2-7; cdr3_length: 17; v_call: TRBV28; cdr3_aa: CASSTVGGGSGDCEQYF; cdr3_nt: TGTGCCAGCAGTACTGTCGGGGGCGGGAGTGGGGATTGCGAGCAGTACTTC
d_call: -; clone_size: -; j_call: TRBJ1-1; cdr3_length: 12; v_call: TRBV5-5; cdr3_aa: CASIFGQFEAFF; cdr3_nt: TGTGCCAGCATTTTTGGACAGTTTGAAGCTTTCTTT
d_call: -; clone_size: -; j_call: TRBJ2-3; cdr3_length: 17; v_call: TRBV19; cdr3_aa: CASSWSGGRQGTDTQYF; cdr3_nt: TGTGCCAGTAGTTGGTCTGGCGGCCGACAGGGCACAGATACGCAGTATTTT
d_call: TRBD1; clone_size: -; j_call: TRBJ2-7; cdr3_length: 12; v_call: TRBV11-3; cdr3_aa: CASSSDRYGQYF; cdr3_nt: TGTGCCAGCAGTTCGGACAGGTACGGGCAGTACTTC
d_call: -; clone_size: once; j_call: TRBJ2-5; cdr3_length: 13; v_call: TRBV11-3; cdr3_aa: CASTGQNQETQYF; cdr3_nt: TGTGCCAGCACGGGACAAAATCAAGAGACCCAGTACTTC
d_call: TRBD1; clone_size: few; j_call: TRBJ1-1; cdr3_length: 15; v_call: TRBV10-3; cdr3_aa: CAISEGDRVNTEAFF; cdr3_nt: TGTGCCATCAGTGAAGGCGACAGGGTGAACACTGAAGCTTTCTTT
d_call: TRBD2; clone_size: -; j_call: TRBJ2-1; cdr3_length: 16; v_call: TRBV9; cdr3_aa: CASSETSGSSYNEQFF; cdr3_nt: TGTGCCAGCAGCGAGACTAGCGGGAGTTCCTACAATGAGCAGTTCTTC
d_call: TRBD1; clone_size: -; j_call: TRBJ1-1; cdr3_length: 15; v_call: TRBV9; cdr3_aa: CASSPMGTGATEAFF; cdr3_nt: TGTGCCAGCAGCCCGATGGGTACAGGGGCCACTGAAGCTTTCTTT
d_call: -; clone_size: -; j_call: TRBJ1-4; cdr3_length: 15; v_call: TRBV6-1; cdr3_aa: CASSEGWGTNEKLFF; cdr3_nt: TGTGCCAGCAGTGAAGGCTGGGGGACTAATGAAAAACTGTTTTTT
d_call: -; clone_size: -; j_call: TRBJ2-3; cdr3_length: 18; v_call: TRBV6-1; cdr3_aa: CASSEREGTSRPTDTQYF; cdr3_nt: TGTGCCAGCAGTGAAAGAGAGGGCACTAGCAGACCCACAGATACGCAGTATTTT
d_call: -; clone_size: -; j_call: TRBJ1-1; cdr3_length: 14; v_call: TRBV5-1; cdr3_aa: CASSPDGVDTEAFF; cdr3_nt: TGCGCCAGCAGCCCAGACGGGGTGGACACTGAAGCTTTCTTT
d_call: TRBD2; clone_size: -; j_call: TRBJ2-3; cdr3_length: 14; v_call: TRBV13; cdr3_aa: CASSFRAGGATQYF; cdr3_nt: TGTGCCAGCAGCTTCCGGGCGGGAGGGGCTACGCAGTATTTT
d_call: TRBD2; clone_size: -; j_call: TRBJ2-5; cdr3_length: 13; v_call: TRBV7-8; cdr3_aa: CATRTSGRETQYF; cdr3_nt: TGTGCCACCCGGACTAGCGGGAGGGAGACCCAGTACTTC
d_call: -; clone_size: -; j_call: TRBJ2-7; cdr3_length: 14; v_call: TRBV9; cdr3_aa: CASSVSPTSYEQYF; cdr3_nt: TGTGCCAGCAGCGTTTCGCCCACCTCCTACGAGCAGTACTTC
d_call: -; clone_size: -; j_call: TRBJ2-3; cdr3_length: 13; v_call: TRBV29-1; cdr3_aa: CSSAVAETDTQYF; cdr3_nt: TGCAGCTCAGCCGTAGCGGAAACAGATACGCAGTATTTT
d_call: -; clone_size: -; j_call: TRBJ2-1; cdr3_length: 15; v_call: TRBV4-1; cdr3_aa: CASSQDSGRHNEQFF; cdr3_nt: TGCGCCAGCAGCCAAGACTCCGGACGGCACAATGAGCAGTTCTTC
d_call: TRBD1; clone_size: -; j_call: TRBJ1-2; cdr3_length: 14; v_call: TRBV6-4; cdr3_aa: CASSDRTGSYGYTF; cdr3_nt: TGTGCCAGCAGTGACAGGACAGGGTCCTATGGCTACACCTTC
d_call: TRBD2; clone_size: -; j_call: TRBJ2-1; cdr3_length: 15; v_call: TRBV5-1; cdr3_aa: CASSLAGASTNEQFF; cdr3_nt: TGCGCCAGCAGCTTAGCGGGAGCCAGTACCAATGAGCAGTTCTTC
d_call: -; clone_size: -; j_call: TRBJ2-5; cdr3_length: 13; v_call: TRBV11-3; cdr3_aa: CASSLEGSGTQYF; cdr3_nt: TGTGCCAGCAGCTTAGAAGGGAGCGGGACCCAGTACTTC
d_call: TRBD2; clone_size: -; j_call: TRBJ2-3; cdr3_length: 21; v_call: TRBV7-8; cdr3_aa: CASSHLPILAGEGKRPDTQYF; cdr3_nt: TGTGCCAGCAGCCACTTACCTATACTAGCGGGAGAAGGGAAGCGCCCAGATACGCAGTATTTT
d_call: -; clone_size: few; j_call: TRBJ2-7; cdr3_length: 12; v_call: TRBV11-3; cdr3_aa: CASSLVWGEQYF; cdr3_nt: TGTGCCAGCAGCTTGGTCTGGGGCGAGCAGTACTTC